This T cell receptor beta chain was sequenced for a study of blood T cell repertoires in COVID-19. About the study: Researchers got acute and convalescent COVID-19 samples from the United States, Italy and Spain. PBMCs, B-cell-depleted T cells, or T cells were the source of the cDNA or gDNA that made up the material.

Germline CDR1 reads SGHRS; CDR2 reads YFSETQ. Trimming cost V 6 bases and J 4 bases, with 17 bases left between them. The CDR3 covers 15 residues. Seattle patients were enrolled while actively infected and followed longitudinally. In the original workflow: Reference gene primer amplification in the assay estimated nucleated cell counts. Sequencing used immunoSEQ multiplex PCR; TCRdb keeps in-frame clones, though not all of them. From that table come the V and J calls and clone size; the DNA was used to work out D and trimming. The sample consists of about 160,000 clones, approximately 95% of them appearing once.

Sequenced material: peripheral blood. This receptor was taken from a woman in her sixties with COVID-19, enrolled during active disease. The V call is TRBV5-1, the J call TRBJ2-1; no clear D gene. CDR3 coding DNA: TGCGCCAGCACCCTAACGGGTTTCTCTTACAATGAGCAGTTCTTC. Amino acids: CASTLTGFSYNEQFF.